The TCR beta chain under discussion was sequenced for a study of blood T cell repertoires in COVID-19. The method was immunoSEQ multiplex PCR; TCRdb's version includes in-frame clones alone and lacks a portion of them. The table shows about 350,000 clones, with 90% to 95% occurring only once. The CDR3 sequence is 15 residues long. Germline-derived CDR1 and CDR2 are SEHNR and FQNEAQ (reference sequence). Trimming took 1 base from V and 0 from J, leaving 7 bases between them. The source material was peripheral blood. The receptor's source is a young woman who had recovered from COVID-19. The chain employs TRBV7-9 and TRBJ1-3; D perhaps matches TRBD1 (5 bases). The CDR3 loop is CASSLGTFSGNTIYF. The CDR3 DNA sequence: TGTGCCAGCAGCTTAGGGACATTCTCTGGAAACACCATATATTTT.